These 28 T cell receptor beta chains were sequenced from one sample in a study of regulatory T cells in long-lasting Graves disease. The TCR beta library used iRepertoire HTBI primers with Arm-PCR amplification of CDR3. TCRdb itself ran the multiplex PCR reads through MiXCR, one entry per CDR3 protein. The data show approximately 380,000 distinct CDR3 sequences, with 20% to 25% seen just once and 20% to 25% held by the top ten. Stated time point: persistent/refractory GD, antithyroid drugs over 5 years with positive TRAb. From RNA extracted from PBMCs, the TCR library was made. Sequencing was performed on peripheral blood mononuclear cells (PBMCs), taken when the disease was refractory, from a patient treated with antithyroid drugs. All receptors derive from a female donor with Graves disease.

The chain carries TRBV27 and TRBJ2-1, with D perhaps TRBD2 (6 bases). Trimming cost V 4 bases and J 9 bases, with 16 bases left between them. Germline V gene lookup returns CDR1 MNHEY and CDR2 SMNVEV (reference sequence). This CDR3 is 14 amino acids long. CDR3 nucleotides: TGTGCCAGCAGTTCAAAAGGCCACGGGGGTGAGCAGTTCTTC. This encodes CASSSKGHGGEQFF.

The rearrangement joins TRBV28 to TRBJ1-5; 11 bases align to TRBD1. This CDR3 is 19 amino acids long. V was clipped by 4 bases and J by 0 bases; unmatched bases: 11. Per germline, CDR1 MDHEN and CDR2 SYDVKM. The CDR3 protein is CASSYWTGGETFSNQPQHF. DNA for the CDR3: TGTGCCAGCAGTTATTGGACAGGGGGCGAAACATTTAGCAATCAGCCCCAGCATTTT.

As for this clonotype: This may be a read error, as it is one base from a much larger clone. It is likely a read error, because the conserved phenylalanine at the end of the CDR3 is missing. V gene TRBV7-2 combines with J gene TRBJ2-5, with 8 bases lining up with TRBD1. CDR3 length: 13 amino acids. With 6 bases clipped from V and 5 bases from J, the junction kept 5 bases outside the gene matches. Per germline, CDR1 SGHTA and CDR2 FQGNSA. The CDR3 bases are TGTGCCAGCAGACCAGGGGGCGCGGAGACCCAGTACCTC. Translation: CASRPGGAETQYL.

The chain combines TRBV6-1 with TRBJ1-2; 10 bases are shared with TRBD1. CDR1 and CDR2 (germline): MNHNS, SASEGT. This CDR3 spans 14 amino acids. Unmatched junction bases numbered 3, after V lost 4 bases and J lost 4 bases. Here the CDR3 reads CASSVGQGSYGYTF. CDR3 coding DNA: TGTGCCAGCAGTGTGGGACAGGGGAGCTATGGCTACACCTTC.

This clonotype was counted at least ten times. V usage is TRBV7-2 and J usage is TRBJ1-2; D is uncertain. The CDR3 is 13 residues long. The V end was cut by 1 base, the J end by 4 bases, with 7 bases between. Germline V gene data show CDR1 as SGHTA and CDR2 as FQGNSA. CDR3 nucleotide sequence: TGTGCCAGCAGCTTAGAACCAATCTATGGCTACACCTTC. Translation gives CASSLEPIYGYTF.

The V gene is TRBV5-5, the J gene TRBJ2-2; TRBD2 matches at 7 bases. Germline trimming cut 0 bases from V and 4 bases from J; bases unmatched to any gene: 6. Per germline, CDR1 SGHKS and CDR2 YYEKEE (reference sequence). This CDR3 is 16 amino acids long. The CDR3 region has the DNA TGTGCCAGCAGCTTGGCGGGACTAACAGGCACCGGGGAGCTGTTTTTT. Translation gives CASSLAGLTGTGELFF.

This clonotype has only a few counts. The chain links TRBV5-6 to TRBJ1-1; maybe TRBD1 (6 bases). The germline gives CDR1 SGHDT, CDR2 YYEEEE. V gave up 4 bases and J gave up 5 bases, with 15 bases separating them. The CDR3 extends over 14 amino acids. Here the CDR3 reads CASSLVGGITEAFF. CDR3 nucleotides: TGTGCCAGCAGCCTCGTAGGGGGAATAACTGAAGCTTTCTTT.

V is TRBV20-1 and J is TRBJ2-1; 8 bases are a match to TRBD2. The CDR3 runs to 15 residues. Germline loops: CDR1 DFQATT, CDR2 SNEGSKA (reference sequence). The trim removed 2 bases at V and 9 bases at J, leaving 12 bases unmatched. The CDR3 bases are TGCAGTGCTAGACCCTTTTCCGGGAGGGCCCCTGAGCAGTTCTTC. Translation: CSARPFSGRAPEQFF.

Points on this clonotype: A much larger clone lies one base from this, so it may be a read error. This chain connects TRBV27 to TRBJ2-7; 7 bases match TRBD1. The germline V gene has CDR1 MNHEY and CDR2 SMNVEV (reference sequence). There are 14 residues in the CDR3. Written as DNA, the CDR3 is TGTGCCAGCAGAAACGACAGGGATCATTACGGGCAGTACTTC. Its protein is CASRNDRDHYGQYF.

V gene TRBV12-5 combines with J gene TRBJ2-3, with 9 bases identical to TRBD2. The CDR3 loop spans 15 amino acids. Trimming removed 5 bases from V and 0 bases from J; junction bases left unmatched: 3. In germline, CDR1 is LGHNT, CDR2 FRNRAP. CDR3 in DNA: TGTGCTAGTGGTATGGGACTAGCTAGCACAGATACGCAGTATTTT. Encoded protein: CASGMGLASTDTQYF.

This clonotype was recorded at least ten times. The J gene is TRBJ1-5, the V gene TRBV2; possibly TRBD1 for D (6 bases). V lost 6 bases and J 1 base, leaving 10 bases between the germline ends. Germline lookup yields CDR1 SNHLY and CDR2 FYNNEI. The CDR3 runs 14 residues. In DNA form, the CDR3 reads TGTGCCAGCAGGCTGACAGGAAGCAATCAGCCCCAGCATTTT. Translating it yields CASRLTGSNQPQHF.

In its sample, this clonotype was seen a few times. The chain couples TRBV28 to TRBJ1-1; D call uncertain. Per germline, CDR1 MDHEN and CDR2 SYDVKM. This CDR3 is built from 14 residues. The V and J ends lost 1 base and 0 bases respectively, with 6 bases between them. The CDR3 protein is CASSLYVLNTEAFF. The DNA of the CDR3 is TGTGCCAGCAGTTTATACGTCCTGAACACTGAAGCTTTCTTT.

This clonotype was seen more than once but under ten times. The gene calls are TRBV12-3 or TRBV12-4 and TRBJ2-3; possibly TRBD1 for D (5 bases). Trimming took off 7 bases at V and 6 bases at J, with 23 bases between the two ends. The CDR3 covers 16 residues. As DNA, the CDR3 is TGTGCCAGCACCTTGGGCCAGGGAAGGGGCAAGGATACGCAGTATTTT. Translating it yields CASTLGQGRGKDTQYF.

This clonotype was detected many times. V is TRBV6-2 or TRBV6-3 and J is TRBJ2-7; D is unclear. The CDR3 is 14 residues long. Deletions cut 0 bases from V and 6 bases from J, with 12 bases between. Germline loops: CDR1 MNHEY, CDR2 SVGEGT. CDR3 sequence reads: CASSYSPSWPEQYF. CDR3 nucleotides: TGTGCCAGCAGTTACTCCCCTTCATGGCCCGAGCAGTACTTC.

In its sample, this clonotype was seen many times. The V gene is TRBV7-2, the J gene TRBJ2-4; 7 bases fit TRBD1. Per germline, CDR1 SGHTA and CDR2 FQGNSA. CDR3 length equals 15 residues. Unmatched junction bases numbered 11, after V lost 6 bases and J lost 6 bases. CDR3: CASSLTSGQANIQYF. Written as DNA, the CDR3 is TGTGCCAGCAGTCTTACTTCAGGACAGGCAAACATTCAGTACTTC.

V gene TRBV5-1 combines with J gene TRBJ2-7, with 7 bases identical to TRBD1. The trim removed 3 bases at V and 7 bases at J, leaving 10 bases unmatched. The CDR3 spans 14 residues. CDR1 SGHRS and CDR2 YFSETQ come from the germline V gene. The CDR3 DNA reads as TGCGCCAGCAGCTACCTCACAGGGGATCGAGAGCAGTACTTC. Protein sequence: CASSYLTGDREQYF.

Note on this clonotype: A clone one base away is much larger, so this may be a read error. J is TRBJ2-6 and V is TRBV11-2; D possibly corresponds to TRBD2 (5 bases). Germline CDR1 reads SGHAT; CDR2 reads FQNNGV. This CDR3 comprises 12 residues. The V end was cut by 6 bases, the J end by 11 bases, with 11 bases between. The CDR3 is CASSGESDVLTF. The CDR3 coding sequence is TGTGCCAGCAGTGGGGAGTCCGACGTCCTGACTTTC. Based on the CDR3 plus reference TRBV11-2 and TRBJ2-6, the full variable domain is EAGVAQSPRYKIIEKRQSVAFWCNPISGHATLYWYQQILGQGPKLLIQFQNNGVVDDSQLPKDRFSAERLKGVDSTLKIQPAKLEDSAVYLCASSGESDVLTFGAGSRLTVL.

The sample holds many counts of this clonotype. The CDR3 loop is CASSVDTAVLTF. CDR3 sequence (DNA): TGTGCCAGCTCGGTCGACACCGCTGTTCTCACCTTC. This chain connects TRBV18 to TRBJ1-2, with D unclear. Trimming shortened V by 6 bases and J by 13 bases, and 18 bases separated the two germline ends. CDR1 is KGHSH, CDR2 LQKENI, per germline. The CDR3 loop spans 12 amino acids.

A note on this clonotype: A much larger clone differs from this one at a single base, so this may be a read error. The rearrangement uses TRBV7-8 and TRBJ2-7, with D perhaps TRBD2 (5 bases). Germline loops: CDR1 SGHVS, CDR2 FQNEAQ. The CDR3 has 14 amino acids. V was pared by 7 bases and J by 2 bases, with 15 bases between. The CDR3 reads CASTQAGFTYEQYF. The DNA for the CDR3 is TGTGCCAGCACCCAGGCGGGTTTTACCTACGAGCAGTACTTC. Using reference TRBV7-8 and TRBJ2-7 for the parts outside the CDR3, the full variable domain is GAGVSQSPRYKVAKRGQDVALRCDPISGHVSLFWYQQALGQGPEFLTYFQNEAQLDKSGLPSDRFFAERPEGSVSTLKIQRTQQEDSAVYLCASTQAGFTYEQYFGPGTRLTVT.

This clonotype showed up many times. This rearrangement joins TRBV27 to TRBJ1-4; D unclear. V was shortened by 3 bases and J by 3 bases, with 20 bases between the two germline ends. Germline CDR1 MNHEY, CDR2 SMNVEV (reference sequence). This CDR3 has 18 residues. The chain's CDR3 is CASSLFFLGPTANEKLFF. CDR3 nucleotide sequence: TGTGCCAGCAGTTTGTTTTTCCTAGGACCTACGGCTAATGAAAAACTGTTTTTT.

This clonotype came up many times. J is TRBJ1-3 and V is TRBV2, with a weak D call TRBD1 (5 bases). The germline gives CDR1 SNHLY, CDR2 FYNNEI. The length of the CDR3 is 14 residues. With 3 bases removed from V and 2 bases from J, the gap between germline ends came to 8 bases. CDR3 amino acids: CASSDRAAGNTIYF. The CDR3 region has the DNA TGTGCCAGCAGTGACAGGGCGGCTGGAAACACCATATATTTT.

This clonotype has at least ten counts. The chain couples TRBV28 to TRBJ2-7; D possibly matches TRBD1 or TRBD2 (5 bases each). Germline V gives CDR1 MDHEN, CDR2 SYDVKM. The CDR3 consists of 19 residues. V lost 5 bases to trimming and J lost 5 bases, with 31 bases between them. CDR3 sequence (DNA): TGTGCCAGCAGTCCCATAAACCATAACCCGGGACCAATTATCAACGAGCAGTACTTC. As protein: CASSPINHNPGPIINEQYF.

This chain joins TRBV5-1 and TRBJ2-7, with 10 positions matching TRBD2. After removal of 0 bases from V and 2 bases from J, the junction contained 5 bases not matched to a gene. The CDR3 length is 16 residues. Per the germline V gene, CDR1 is SGHRS and CDR2 is YFSETQ. CDR3 bases: TGCGCCAGCAGCTTGGCCGTAAGCGGGAGGGCCTACGAGCAGTACTTC. Translating it yields CASSLAVSGRAYEQYF.

At least ten counts were recorded for this clonotype. The CDR3 region is CASSGPRGQGIYGYTF. As DNA, the CDR3 is TGTGCCAGCAGTGGGCCGAGGGGACAGGGGATCTATGGCTACACCTTC. The chain is built from TRBV28 and TRBJ1-2; TRBD1 aligns across 10 bases. Per germline, CDR1 MDHEN and CDR2 SYDVKM. The CDR3 contains 16 residues. V dropped 5 bases and J dropped 4; count of bases not matched to a gene: 10.

In this sample, this clonotype turned up a few times. V is TRBV19 and J is TRBJ2-7, with 9 bases matching TRBD2. The germline V gene encodes CDR1 LNHDA and CDR2 SQIVND (reference sequence). J lost 7 bases, V lost 6 bases, and 10 bases had no gene match. The CDR3 spans 14 residues. For the CDR3, the DNA is TGTGCCAGTAGCCACGGGACTAGCAGCAAGGAGCAGTACTTC. Encoded protein: CASSHGTSSKEQYF. The variable domain in full, completed from reference TRBV19 and TRBJ2-7, reads DGGITQSPKYLFRKEGQNVTLSCEQNLNHDAMYWYRQDPGQGLRLIYYSQIVNDFQKGDIAEGYSVSREKKESFPLTVTSAQKNPTAFYLCASSHGTSSKEQYFGPGTRLTVT.

In its sample, this clonotype was seen a few times. The CDR3 DNA follows: TGTGCCACCAGTGATTTGGGAGCAACAGGGGAGACCCAGTACTTC. Encoded protein: CATSDLGATGETQYF. The chain has TRBV24-1 and TRBJ2-5, with D perhaps matching TRBD1 (6 bases). The CDR3 extends over 15 amino acids. Germline CDR1 and CDR2: KGHDR and SFDVKD. V was pared by 0 bases and J by 5 bases, with 12 bases between.

This clonotype was observed at least ten times. This chain connects TRBV18 to TRBJ1-1, with D hard to call. Between the trimmed V and J ends, which lost 6 bases and 5 bases, there was a span of 4 bases. This CDR3 has 10 residues. The germline gives CDR1 KGHSH, CDR2 LQKENI. CDR3 sequence: CASSLTEAFF. CDR3 sequence (DNA): TGTGCCAGCTCCCTTACTGAAGCTTTCTTT.

Ten or more counts support this clonotype. This rearrangement joins TRBV30 to TRBJ1-2, with no clear D. CDR3 length equals 13 residues. Looked up from germline, CDR1 is GTSNPN and CDR2 is SVGIG (reference sequence). Trimming stripped 1 base from V and 2 bases from J, with 8 bases between. CDR3 DNA: TGTGCCTGGAGTGGCGGAGGGAACTATGGCTACACCTTC. Protein product: CAWSGGGNYGYTF. Complete variable domain (other parts from reference TRBV30 and TRBJ1-2): SQTIHQWPATLVQPVGSPLSLECTVEGTSNPNLYWYRQAAGRGLQLLFYSVGIGQISSEVPQNLSASRPQDRQFILSSKKLLLSDSGFYLCAWSGGGNYGYTFGSGTRLTVV.